This is a list of T cell receptor beta chains from one sample in a study of OX40 agonist ivuxolimab in advanced cancers. The table came from immunoSEQ multiplex PCR; TCRdb's copy has only in-frame clones and leaves some out. This sample carries tens of thousands of clones, roughly four fifths of them seen once, and the ten largest clones take 0.7%. The specimen was CD4+ or CD8+ T cells sorted from blood, collected in a trial of the OX40 agonist ivuxolimab. These receptors were collected from an adult with an advanced solid tumor such as melanoma, head and neck, liver or kidney cancer. Each CDR3 is given with its conserved first and last residue. D genes are given only for firm matches. Size values are once, few and many counts, or a class for expanded clones, and some rows have none.

d_gene: NA
abundance: NA
j_gene: TRBJ1-1
v_gene: TRBV6-5
CDR3aa: CASSRTTGEAFF
CDR3nt: TGTGCCAGCAGTAGAACGACAGGTGAAGCTTTCTTT

d_gene: NA
abundance: NA
j_gene: TRBJ2-3
v_gene: TRBV27
CDR3aa: CASKPDHTDTQYF
CDR3nt: TGTGCCAGCAAACCGGATCACACAGATACGCAGTATTTT

d_gene: NA
abundance: NA
j_gene: TRBJ2-7
v_gene: TRBV6-1
CDR3aa: CASSGQKSGTAGEQYF
CDR3nt: TGTGCCAGCAGTGGTCAAAAATCAGGGACCGCGGGAGAGCAGTACTTC

d_gene: NA
abundance: NA
j_gene: TRBJ2-1
v_gene: TRBV5-1
CDR3aa: CASSWSLSRNEQFF
CDR3nt: TGCGCCAGCAGCTGGAGCCTAAGTAGGAATGAGCAGTTCTTC

d_gene: TRBD2
abundance: NA
j_gene: TRBJ2-7
v_gene: TRBV11-2
CDR3aa: CASSGQRGAPYEQYF
CDR3nt: TGTGCCAGCAGCGGGCAGCGGGGCGCTCCCTACGAGCAGTACTTC

d_gene: TRBD2
abundance: NA
j_gene: TRBJ2-1
v_gene: TRBV5-1
CDR3aa: CASSLASGRWVEQFF
CDR3nt: TGCGCCAGCAGCTTAGCTAGCGGGAGGTGGGTTGAGCAGTTCTTC

d_gene: NA
abundance: few
j_gene: TRBJ2-6
v_gene: TRBV7-8
CDR3aa: CASSYGGLNSPGANVLTF
CDR3nt: TGTGCCAGCAGCTATGGAGGGCTAAACTCCCCTGGGGCCAACGTCCTGACTTTC

d_gene: TRBD1
abundance: NA
j_gene: TRBJ2-5
v_gene: TRBV18
CDR3aa: CASSPLDREETQYF
CDR3nt: TGTGCCAGCTCACCCTTGGACAGGGAAGAGACCCAGTACTTC

d_gene: NA
abundance: once
j_gene: TRBJ2-1
v_gene: TRBV5-4
CDR3aa: CASSFTYNEQFF
CDR3nt: TGTGCCAGCAGTTTCACCTACAATGAGCAGTTCTTC

d_gene: NA
abundance: NA
j_gene: TRBJ1-2
v_gene: TRBV5-1
CDR3aa: CASSLERHGYTF
CDR3nt: TGCGCCAGCAGCTTGGAAAGGCATGGCTACACCTTC

d_gene: NA
abundance: NA
j_gene: TRBJ1-2
v_gene: TRBV18
CDR3aa: CASSPLGTLGGYTF
CDR3nt: TGTGCCAGCTCACCACTGGGGACCCTGGGAGGCTACACCTTC

d_gene: NA
abundance: few
j_gene: TRBJ1-2
v_gene: TRBV6-6
CDR3aa: CASLKTGNYGYTF
CDR3nt: TGTGCCAGCCTGAAGACAGGAAACTATGGCTACACCTTC

d_gene: TRBD2
abundance: NA
j_gene: TRBJ2-3
v_gene: TRBV19
CDR3aa: CASSISAGGSPSTDTQYF
CDR3nt: TGTGCCAGTAGTATATCAGCGGGGGGGAGCCCTAGCACAGATACGCAGTATTTT

d_gene: NA
abundance: NA
j_gene: TRBJ2-7
v_gene: TRBV7-9
CDR3aa: CASSSKGSEQYF
CDR3nt: TGTGCCAGCAGCTCGAAGGGTTCCGAGCAGTACTTC